This T cell receptor (beta chain) was observed in a study of post-analysis software for immune sequencing data. The overall study: Relapsing-remitting, secondary progressive and progressive-relapsing forms made up the multiple sclerosis disease courses. Study-wide findings and caveats: With TRBV5-6, TRBV5-1 and TRBV20-1 included, about five TRBV segments were more frequent in patients than in controls. Under the F measure, samples that were prepared in one batch clustered strongly together.

The CDR3 extends over 15 amino acids. Germline values: CDR1 SGHTA, CDR2 FQGNSA. The V gene lost 2 bases and the J gene lost 0 bases, with 5 bases spanning the gap. A remark on this clonotype: Its specificity is not known.

Each TCR beta cDNA library carried unique molecular identifiers. The T cell input of roughly 0.95 to 10 million gave roughly 0.5 million cDNA molecules. TCRdb reprocessed the PCR reads via MiXCR and lists one record per CDR3 protein. Of 600,000 to 750,000 distinct CDR3 sequences listed, 59% are singletons. Sequenced material: blood. The clonotype comes from a girl aged 2-15 years with multiple sclerosis. This chain connects TRBV7-2 to TRBJ2-6; no firm D call. The chain's CDR3 is CASSLQPSGANVLTF. CDR3 in DNA: TGTGCCAGCAGCTTACAGCCCTCTGGGGCCAACGTCCTGACTTTC. The variable domain in full, completed from reference TRBV7-2 and TRBJ2-6, reads GAGVSQSPSNKVTEKGKDVELRCDPISGHTALYWYRQSLGQGLEFLIYFQGNSAPDKSGLPSDRFSAERTGGSVSTLTIQRTQQEDSAVYLCASSLQPSGANVLTFGAGSRLTVL.